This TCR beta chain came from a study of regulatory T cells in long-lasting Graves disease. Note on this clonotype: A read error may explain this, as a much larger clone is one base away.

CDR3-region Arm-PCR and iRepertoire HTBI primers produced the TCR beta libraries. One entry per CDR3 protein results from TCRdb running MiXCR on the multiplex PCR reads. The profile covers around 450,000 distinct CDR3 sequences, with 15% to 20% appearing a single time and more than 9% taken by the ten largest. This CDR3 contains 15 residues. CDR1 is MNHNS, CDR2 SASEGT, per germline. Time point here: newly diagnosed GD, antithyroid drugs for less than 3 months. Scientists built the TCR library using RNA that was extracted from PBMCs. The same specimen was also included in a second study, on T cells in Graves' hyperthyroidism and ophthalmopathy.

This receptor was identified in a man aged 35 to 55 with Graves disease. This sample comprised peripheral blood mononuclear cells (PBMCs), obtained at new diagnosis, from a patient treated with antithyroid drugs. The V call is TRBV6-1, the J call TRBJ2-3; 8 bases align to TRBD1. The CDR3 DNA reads TGTGCCTGCAGGAAACCGGGACAGGGCACAGATACGCAGTATTTT. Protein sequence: CACRKPGQGTDTQYF.